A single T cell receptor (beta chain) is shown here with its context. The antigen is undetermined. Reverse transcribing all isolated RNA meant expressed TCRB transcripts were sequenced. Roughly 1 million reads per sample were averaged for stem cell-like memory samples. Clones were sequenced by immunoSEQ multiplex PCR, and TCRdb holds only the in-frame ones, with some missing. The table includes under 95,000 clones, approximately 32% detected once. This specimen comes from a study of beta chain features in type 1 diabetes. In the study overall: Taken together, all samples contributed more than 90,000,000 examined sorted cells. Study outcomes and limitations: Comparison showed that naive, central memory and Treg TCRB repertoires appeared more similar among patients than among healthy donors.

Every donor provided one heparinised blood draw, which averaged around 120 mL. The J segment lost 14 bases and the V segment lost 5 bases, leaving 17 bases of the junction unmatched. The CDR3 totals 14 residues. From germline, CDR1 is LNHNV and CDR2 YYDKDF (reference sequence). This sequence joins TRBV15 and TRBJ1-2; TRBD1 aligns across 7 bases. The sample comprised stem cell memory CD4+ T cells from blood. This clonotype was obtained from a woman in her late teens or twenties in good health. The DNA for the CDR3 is TGTGCCACCAGCCGCCGGGACAGACCTCAGGGTTTGACCTTC. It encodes CATSRRDRPQGLTF. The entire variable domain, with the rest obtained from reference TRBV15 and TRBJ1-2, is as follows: DAMVIQNPRYQVTQFGKPVTLSCSQTLNHNVMYWYQQKSSQAPKLLFHYYDKDFNNEADTPDNFQSRRPNTSFCFLDIRSPGLGDTAMYLCATSRRDRPQGLTFGSGTRLTVV.